Below are 2 T cell receptor beta chains sequenced from a single sample in a study of T cells in localized non-small cell lung cancer. Sequenced by immunoSEQ multiplex PCR; TCRdb stores in-frame clones only, minus some. The sample holds around 20,000 clones; about 91% are singletons and the top ten take almost 8.5%. The sequenced sample was peripheral blood, obtained before any cancer treatment. The receptors originated from a man between 40 and 69 years old with stage I lung adenocarcinoma.

The chain couples TRBV21-1 to TRBJ1-3. TRBV21-1 is flagged as a pseudogene. The CDR3 has 17 amino acids. Written as DNA, the CDR3 is TGTGCCAGCAGCAAAAGTGGGAGCCAAAGCTCTGGAAACACCATATATTTT. Protein product: CASSKSGSQSSGNTIYF.

The V gene is TRBV30, the J gene TRBJ1-5; no clear D gene. Trimming shortened V by 3 bases and J by 3 bases, and 9 bases separated the two germline ends. The CDR3 extends over 13 amino acids. Germline V CDR1 and CDR2: GTSNPN, SVGIG (reference sequence). CDR3: CAWRAEANQPQHF. The CDR3 region has the DNA TGTGCCTGGAGGGCCGAGGCCAATCAGCCCCAGCATTTT.